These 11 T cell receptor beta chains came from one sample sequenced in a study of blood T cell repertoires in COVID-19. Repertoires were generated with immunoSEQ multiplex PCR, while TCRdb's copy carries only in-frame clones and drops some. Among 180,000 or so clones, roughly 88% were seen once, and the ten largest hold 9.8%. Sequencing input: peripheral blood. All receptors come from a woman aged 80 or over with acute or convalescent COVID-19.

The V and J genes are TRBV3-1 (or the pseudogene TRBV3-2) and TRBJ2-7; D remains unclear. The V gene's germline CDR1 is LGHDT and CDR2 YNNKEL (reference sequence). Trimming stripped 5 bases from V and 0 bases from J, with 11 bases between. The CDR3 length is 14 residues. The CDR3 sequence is CASSDEAISYEQYF. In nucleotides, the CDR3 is TGTGCCAGCAGCGATGAGGCCATCTCCTACGAGCAGTACTTC.

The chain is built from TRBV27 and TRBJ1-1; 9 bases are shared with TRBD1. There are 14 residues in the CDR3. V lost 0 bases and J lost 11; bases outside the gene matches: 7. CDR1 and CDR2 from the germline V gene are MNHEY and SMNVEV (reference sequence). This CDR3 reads CASSLSMTGGRAFF. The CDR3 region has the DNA TGTGCCAGCAGTTTATCGATGACAGGGGGGAGGGCTTTCTTT.

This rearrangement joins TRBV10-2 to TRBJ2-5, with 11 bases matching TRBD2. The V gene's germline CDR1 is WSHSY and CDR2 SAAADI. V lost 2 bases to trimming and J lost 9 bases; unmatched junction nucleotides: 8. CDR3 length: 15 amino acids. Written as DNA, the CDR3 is TGCGCCAGCAGTGAGACCCTGCTAGCGGGGGGTCCCCAGTACTTC. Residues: CASSETLLAGGPQYF.

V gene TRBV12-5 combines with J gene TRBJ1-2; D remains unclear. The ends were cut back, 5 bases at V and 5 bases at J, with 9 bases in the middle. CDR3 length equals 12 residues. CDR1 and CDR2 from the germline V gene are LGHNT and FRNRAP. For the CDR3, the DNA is TGTGCTAGTGGTCCGGGAGTTTATGGCTACACCTTC. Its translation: CASGPGVYGYTF.

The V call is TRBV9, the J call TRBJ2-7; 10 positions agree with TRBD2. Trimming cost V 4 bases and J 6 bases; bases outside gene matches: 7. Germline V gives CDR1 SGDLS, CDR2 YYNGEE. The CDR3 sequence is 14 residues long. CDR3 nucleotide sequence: TGTGCCAGCAGCCCAGCTAGCGGGGGTCCCGAGCAGTACTTC. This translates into CASSPASGGPEQYF.

CDR3 DNA sequence: TGTGCCAGCAGCCGGCCTAGCGGGGGAAACGAGCAGTACTTC. It encodes CASSRPSGGNEQYF. This chain uses TRBV11-2 with TRBJ2-7; 10 bases fit TRBD2. Trimming removed 5 bases from V and 5 bases from J; junction bases left unmatched: 6. The germline gives CDR1 SGHAT, CDR2 FQNNGV. The CDR3 is 14 amino acids.

CDR3 DNA: TGTGCCAGCTCGACAGTAACCCATCAGCCCCAGCATTTT. Its protein product is CASSTVTHQPQHF. The chain uses TRBV18 and TRBJ1-5; TRBD1 might be the D (5 bases). CDR1 KGHSH and CDR2 LQKENI come from the germline V gene. CDR3 length: 13 residues. The V gene lost 6 bases and the J gene lost 5 bases, with 11 bases spanning the gap.

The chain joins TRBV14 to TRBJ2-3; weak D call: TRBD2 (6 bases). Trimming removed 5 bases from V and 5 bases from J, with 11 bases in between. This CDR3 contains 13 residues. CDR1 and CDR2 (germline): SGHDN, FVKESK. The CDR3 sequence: CASSTTGGDTQYF. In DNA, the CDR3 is TGTGCCAGCAGCACTACCGGGGGAGATACGCAGTATTTT.

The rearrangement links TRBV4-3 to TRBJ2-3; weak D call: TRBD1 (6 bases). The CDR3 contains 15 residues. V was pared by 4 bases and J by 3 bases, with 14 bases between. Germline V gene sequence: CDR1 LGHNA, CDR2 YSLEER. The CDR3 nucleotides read TGCGCCAGCAGCCCTATGAGGGGGTCTACAGATACGCAGTATTTT. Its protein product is CASSPMRGSTDTQYF.

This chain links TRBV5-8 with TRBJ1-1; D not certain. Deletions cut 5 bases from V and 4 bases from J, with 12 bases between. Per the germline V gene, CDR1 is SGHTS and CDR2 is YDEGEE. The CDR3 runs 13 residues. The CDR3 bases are TGTGCCAGCAGTTTCGACTTGGGCACTGAAGCTTTCTTT. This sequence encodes CASSFDLGTEAFF.

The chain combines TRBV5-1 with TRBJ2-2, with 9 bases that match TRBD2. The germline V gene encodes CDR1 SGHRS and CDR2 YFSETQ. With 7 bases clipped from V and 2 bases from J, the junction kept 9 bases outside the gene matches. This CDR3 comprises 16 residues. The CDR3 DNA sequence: TGCGCCAGCGGCAATAGCGGGAGAAGAAACACCGGGGAGCTGTTTTTT. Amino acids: CASGNSGRRNTGELFF. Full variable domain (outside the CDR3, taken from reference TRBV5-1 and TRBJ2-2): KAGVTQTPRYLIKTRGQQVTLSCSPISGHRSVSWYQQTPGQGLQFLFEYFSETQRNKGNFPGRFSGRQFSNSRSEMNVSTLELGDSALYLCASGNSGRRNTGELFFGEGSRLTVL.